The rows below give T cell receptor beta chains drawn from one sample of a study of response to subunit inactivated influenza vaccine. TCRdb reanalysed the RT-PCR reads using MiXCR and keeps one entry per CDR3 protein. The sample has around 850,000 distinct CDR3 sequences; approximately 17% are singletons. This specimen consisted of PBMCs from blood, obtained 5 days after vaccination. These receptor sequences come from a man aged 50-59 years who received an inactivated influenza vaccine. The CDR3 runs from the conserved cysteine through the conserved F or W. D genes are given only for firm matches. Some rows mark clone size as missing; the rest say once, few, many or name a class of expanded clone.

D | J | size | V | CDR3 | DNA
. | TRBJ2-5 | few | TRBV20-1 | CSALASRGQETQYF | TGCAGTGCCCTAGCAAGCAGGGGTCAAGAGACCCAGTACTTC
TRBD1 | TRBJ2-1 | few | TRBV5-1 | CASSLVLTGRGDEQFF | TGCGCCAGCAGCTTGGTGCTGACAGGGCGAGGGGATGAGCAGTTCTTC
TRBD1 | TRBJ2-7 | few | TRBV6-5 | CASSYNGQGIYEQYF | TGTGCCAGCAGTTATAATGGACAGGGTATCTACGAGCAGTACTTC
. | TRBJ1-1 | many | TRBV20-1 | CSAPLLRGYTEAFF | TGCAGTGCTCCTCTCCTCCGAGGGTACACTGAAGCTTTCTTT
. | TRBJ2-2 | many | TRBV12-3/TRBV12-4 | CASSSGVGELFF | TGTGCCAGCAGCTCGGGTGTGGGGGAGCTGTTTTTT
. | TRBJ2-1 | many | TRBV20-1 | CSARAGTQYNEQFF | TGCAGTGCTAGGGCCGGGACCCAATACAATGAGCAGTTCTTC
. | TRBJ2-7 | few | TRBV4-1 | CASSQAPTGDYEQYF | TGCGCCAGCAGCCAAGCGCCGACAGGCGACTACGAGCAGTACTTC
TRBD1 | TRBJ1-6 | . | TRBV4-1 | CASSYGQGLNSPLHF | TGCGCCAGCAGCTACGGACAGGGCCTTAATTCACCCCTCCACTTT
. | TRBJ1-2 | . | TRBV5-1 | CASSLTVTGYGYTF | TGCGCCAGCAGCTTGACTGTGACCGGCTATGGCTACACCTTC
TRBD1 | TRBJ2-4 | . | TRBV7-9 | CASSSWTGKNIQYF | TGTGCCAGCAGCTCCTGGACAGGGAAAAACATTCAGTACTTC
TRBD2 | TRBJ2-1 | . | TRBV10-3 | CAIRGTSGGDNEQFF | TGTGCCATCAGAGGGACTAGCGGGGGGGACAATGAGCAGTTCTTC
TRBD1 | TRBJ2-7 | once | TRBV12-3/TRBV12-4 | CASSLTGRPYEQYF | TGTGCCAGCAGCCTGACAGGGCGCCCCTACGAGCAGTACTTC
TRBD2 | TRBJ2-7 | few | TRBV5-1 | CASSPGGGSVYEQYF | TGCGCCAGCAGCCCTGGAGGCGGGAGCGTCTACGAGCAGTACTTC
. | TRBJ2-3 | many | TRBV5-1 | CASRYADTQYF | TGCGCCAGCAGATACGCAGATACGCAGTATTTT
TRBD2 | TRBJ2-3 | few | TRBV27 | CASSYGRVQKDTQYF | TGTGCCAGCAGCTACGGGAGGGTCCAGAAAGATACGCAGTATTTT
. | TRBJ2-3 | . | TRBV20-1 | CSARYTQGTDTQYF | TGCAGTGCTAGATATACGCAAGGGACAGATACGCAGTATTTT
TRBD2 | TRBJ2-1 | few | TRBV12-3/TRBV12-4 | CASSLNPSGSQEQFF | TGTGCCAGCAGTTTAAATCCTAGCGGGAGCCAGGAGCAGTTCTTC
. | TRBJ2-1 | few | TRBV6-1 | CASTLGPPDEQFF | TGTGCCAGCACCCTGGGACCGCCGGATGAGCAGTTCTTC
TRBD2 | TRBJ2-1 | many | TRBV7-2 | CASSLAGTNYNEQFF | TGTGCCAGCAGCTTAGCCGGGACTAACTACAATGAGCAGTTCTTC
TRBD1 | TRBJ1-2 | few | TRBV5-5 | CASSPLRGPGYGYTF | TGTGCCAGCAGCCCACTCAGGGGGCCTGGCTATGGCTACACCTTC
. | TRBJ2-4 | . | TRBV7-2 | CASSLGGTLAKNIQYF | TGTGCCAGCAGTCTAGGGGGGACCCTAGCCAAAAACATTCAGTACTTC
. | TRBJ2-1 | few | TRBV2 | CASRSEGRWSEQFF | TGTGCCAGCAGGTCCGAAGGTCGATGGAGTGAGCAGTTCTTC
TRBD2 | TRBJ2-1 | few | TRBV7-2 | CASSLGLAGEDEQFF | TGTGCCAGCAGCTTGGGACTAGCGGGAGAAGATGAGCAGTTCTTC
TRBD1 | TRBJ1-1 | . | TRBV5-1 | CASRGQDVNTEAFF | TGCGCCAGCAGGGGACAGGACGTGAACACTGAAGCTTTCTTT
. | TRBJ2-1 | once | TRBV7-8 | CASSDRDLPSYNEQFF | TGTGCCAGCAGCGACCGGGACTTGCCCTCCTACAATGAGCAGTTCTTC
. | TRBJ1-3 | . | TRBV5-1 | CASSGTEGNTIYF | TGCGCCAGCAGCGGCACAGAGGGAAACACCATATATTTT
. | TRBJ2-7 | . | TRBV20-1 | CSARDSAGLSYEQYF | TGCAGTGCTAGAGATTCAGCAGGTCTCTCCTACGAGCAGTACTTC
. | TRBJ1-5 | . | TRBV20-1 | CSATSGDQPQHF | TGCAGTGCAACAAGCGGGGATCAGCCCCAGCATTTT
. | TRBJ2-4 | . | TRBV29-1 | CSVVGRNIQYF | TGCAGCGTTGTAGGCAGAAACATTCAGTACTTC
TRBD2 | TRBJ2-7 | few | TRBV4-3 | CASSQEEGLAGDYSYEQYF | TGCGCCAGCAGCCAAGAAGAGGGACTAGCGGGAGACTACTCCTACGAGCAGTACTTC
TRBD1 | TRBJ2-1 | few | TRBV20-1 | CSARTSGTEGYNEQFF | TGCAGTGCCCGAACTTCCGGGACAGAGGGTTACAATGAGCAGTTCTTC
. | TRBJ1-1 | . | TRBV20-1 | CSARGQYYEAFF | TGCAGTGCTAGAGGACAGTATTATGAAGCTTTCTTT
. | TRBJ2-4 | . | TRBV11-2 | CASSLAPILIAKNIQYF | TGTGCCAGCAGCTTAGCTCCAATACTCATAGCCAAAAACATTCAGTACTTC
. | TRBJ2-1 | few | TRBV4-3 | CASSQSVAIFDEQFF | TGCGCCAGCAGCCAATCGGTGGCTATCTTCGATGAGCAGTTCTTC
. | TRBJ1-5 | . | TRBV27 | CAGSPGRGNQPQHF | TGTGCCGGCAGCCCAGGGCGCGGCAATCAGCCCCAGCATTTT
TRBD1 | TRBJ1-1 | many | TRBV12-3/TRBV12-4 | CASRPGQGRWDTEAFF | TGTGCCAGCAGACCGGGACAGGGGAGGTGGGACACTGAAGCTTTCTTT
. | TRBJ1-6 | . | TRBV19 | CASSMNFGFSYNSPLHF | TGTGCCAGTAGTATGAATTTTGGGTTCTCCTATAATTCACCCCTCCACTTT
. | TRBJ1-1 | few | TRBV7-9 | CASSLLLGAGTEAFF | TGTGCCAGCAGCTTACTTCTGGGGGCAGGTACTGAAGCTTTCTTT
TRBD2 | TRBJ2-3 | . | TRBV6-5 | CASSCFGPAGVADTQYF | TGTGCCAGCAGTTGCTTCGGTCCAGCGGGAGTTGCAGATACGCAGTATTTT
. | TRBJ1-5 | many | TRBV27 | CASSPYNQPQHF | TGTGCCAGCAGTCCGTACAATCAGCCCCAGCATTTT
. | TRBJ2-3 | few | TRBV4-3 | CASSQEGGTDTQYF | TGCGCCAGCAGCCAAGAAGGGGGTACAGATACGCAGTATTTT
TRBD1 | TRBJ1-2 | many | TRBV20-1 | CSAGQGENYGYTF | TGCAGTGCTGGACAGGGAGAAAACTATGGCTACACCTTC